The clone carrying this T cell receptor beta chain was picked up many times. Its antigen is undetermined. The data are from a study of T cells in Graves' hyperthyroidism and ophthalmopathy. The CDR3 runs 12 residues. The V end was cut by 8 bases, the J end by 3 bases, with 5 bases between. TCR beta CDR3 sequences were amplified from RNA transcripts. HTBI primers drove first-round RT-PCR of the TCR CDR3. TCRdb re-called the multiplex PCR reads with MiXCR, one entry per CDR3 protein. The repertoire holds around 340,000 distinct CDR3 sequences, with 14% as singletons. General study findings and limits: Researchers found most expanded thyroid clonotypes above 0.001 in blood as well.

The clonotype originates from a woman between 25 and 40 years old with Graves' hyperthyroidism. What was sequenced was blood. The V gene is TRBV12-3 or TRBV12-4, the J gene TRBJ2-6; D not certain. CDR3 sequence (DNA): TGTGCCAGCGCTTATGGGGCCAACGTCCTGACTTTC. Translated: CASAYGANVLTF.